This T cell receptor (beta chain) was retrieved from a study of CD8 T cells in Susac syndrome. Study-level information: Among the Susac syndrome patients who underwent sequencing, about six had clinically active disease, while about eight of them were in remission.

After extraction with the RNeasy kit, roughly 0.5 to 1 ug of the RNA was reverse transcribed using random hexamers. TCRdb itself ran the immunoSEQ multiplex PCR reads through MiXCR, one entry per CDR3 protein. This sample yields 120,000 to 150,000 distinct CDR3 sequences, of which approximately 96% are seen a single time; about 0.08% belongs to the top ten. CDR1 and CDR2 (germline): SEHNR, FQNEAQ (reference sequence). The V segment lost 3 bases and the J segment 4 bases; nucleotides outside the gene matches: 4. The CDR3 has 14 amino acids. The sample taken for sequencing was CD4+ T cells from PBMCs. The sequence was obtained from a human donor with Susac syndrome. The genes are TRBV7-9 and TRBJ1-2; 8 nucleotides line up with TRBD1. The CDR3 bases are TGTGCCAGCAGCTTGGGCGACAGGGGCTATGGCTACACCTTC. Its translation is CASSLGDRGYGYTF. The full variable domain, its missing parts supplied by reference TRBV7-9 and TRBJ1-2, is DTGVSQNPRHKITKRGQNVTFRCDPISEHNRLYWYRQTLGQGPEFLTYFQNEAQLEKSRLLSDRFSAERPKGSFSTLEIQRTEQGDSAMYLCASSLGDRGYGYTFGSGTRLTVV.